The rows below give T cell receptor beta chains drawn from one sample of a study of blood T cell repertoires in COVID-19. Only in-frame clones appear in the TCRdb table, and some are missing; sequencing was by immunoSEQ multiplex PCR. The data hold a few hundred thousand clones, with less than 85% observed a single time. The specimen was peripheral blood. The receptors stem from a young woman with acute or convalescent COVID-19. Each CDR3 is given with its conserved first and last residue. The D gene is left open where the match is weak. The size of a clone is reported for some rows only, either as once, few or many, or as a class for expanded clones.

V: TRBV2
size: .
J: TRBJ1-4
D: .
DNA: TGTGCCAGCAGTGTTACAACTAATGAAAAACTGTTTTTT
CDR3: CASSVTTNEKLFF

V: TRBV6-4
size: .
J: TRBJ1-2
D: .
DNA: TGTGCCAGCAGCCCTGGCCCTCATGGGGCCTATGGCTACACCTTC
CDR3: CASSPGPHGAYGYTF

V: TRBV6-5
size: .
J: TRBJ2-1
D: TRBD2
DNA: TGTGCCAGCGGGAAGCGGGAGGCCTCCTACAATGAGCAGTTCTTC
CDR3: CASGKREASYNEQFF

V: TRBV28
size: .
J: TRBJ1-5
D: TRBD1
DNA: TGTGCCACCAATACAGGGGATCAGCCCCAGCATTTT
CDR3: CATNTGDQPQHF

V: TRBV21-1
size: .
J: TRBJ1-2
D: .
DNA: TGTGCCAGCAGCACGGTAGACAGGTACTATGGCTACACCTTC
CDR3: CASSTVDRYYGYTF

V: TRBV13
size: .
J: TRBJ2-1
D: TRBD2
DNA: TGTGCCAGCAGCCTTAGCGGGGGGAACTACAATGAGCAGTTCTTC
CDR3: CASSLSGGNYNEQFF

V: TRBV15
size: .
J: TRBJ2-2
D: .
DNA: TGTGCCACCAGCTTGGGGATCCAGGGGATCGGGGAGCTGTTTTTT
CDR3: CATSLGIQGIGELFF

V: TRBV6-8
size: .
J: TRBJ1-2
D: .
DNA: TGTGCCAGCACCCACCCGCCGGGAAAAGACTATGGCTACACCTTC
CDR3: CASTHPPGKDYGYTF

V: TRBV5-1
size: .
J: TRBJ2-3
D: .
DNA: TGCGCCAGCAGCCGGTCCCGGGGCGGGACCACAGATACGCAGTATTTT
CDR3: CASSRSRGGTTDTQYF

V: TRBV28
size: .
J: TRBJ2-7
D: TRBD1
DNA: TGTGCCAGCAGCCCAGGGGGTAGTTGGAACTTC
CDR3: CASSPGGSWNF

V: TRBV28
size: .
J: TRBJ1-3
D: .
DNA: TGTGCCAGCGGAGCGGGCGGGACTGGAAACACCATATATTTT
CDR3: CASGAGGTGNTIYF

V: TRBV12-3/TRBV12-4
size: .
J: TRBJ2-7
D: .
DNA: TGTGCCAGTGCGGCTTGGGCCTACGAGCAGTACTTC
CDR3: CASAAWAYEQYF

V: TRBV6-4
size: once
J: TRBJ2-7
D: TRBD2
DNA: TGTGCCACCGAACCGGGACTAGCTTTACCCTCCTACGAGCAGTACTTC
CDR3: CATEPGLALPSYEQYF

V: TRBV20-1
size: .
J: TRBJ2-2
D: .
DNA: TGCAGTGCTAGTATCGGGGTTGGTAACGGGGAGCTGTTTTTT
CDR3: CSASIGVGNGELFF

V: TRBV12-2
size: .
J: TRBJ2-7
D: .
DNA: TGTGCAAGTCGCTTAGCGCGGTTTTTGCGCCCCGAGGGTTACGAGCAGTACTTC
CDR3: CASRLARFLRPEGYEQYF

V: TRBV5-4
size: .
J: TRBJ2-5
D: TRBD2
DNA: TGTGCCAGCAGCTTTCCAGTAGCGGGAGGGAAAGAGACCCAGTACTTC
CDR3: CASSFPVAGGKETQYF

V: TRBV4-1
size: .
J: TRBJ2-3
D: .
DNA: TGCGCCAGCAGCCAAGACCAGCGGCGAACCACAGATACGCAGTATTTT
CDR3: CASSQDQRRTTDTQYF

V: TRBV5-1
size: .
J: TRBJ2-1
D: .
DNA: TGCGCCAGCAGCTACATAATGACAGACAATGAGCAGTTCTTC
CDR3: CASSYIMTDNEQFF

V: TRBV2
size: .
J: TRBJ1-4
D: TRBD1
DNA: TGTGCCAGCAAGGGACAGTCGAATGAAAAACTGTTTTTT
CDR3: CASKGQSNEKLFF

V: TRBV4-1
size: .
J: TRBJ1-1
D: TRBD1
DNA: TGCGCCAGCAGCCAAGATAGGGCAGGGGGCGTCTTGGTGCATGAGGCTTTCTTT
CDR3: CASSQDRAGGVLVHEAFF

V: TRBV24-1
size: .
J: TRBJ2-1
D: .
DNA: TGTGCCACCAGTGAACCCCCGACAGGCAATGAGCAGTTCTTC
CDR3: CATSEPPTGNEQFF

V: TRBV6-4
size: .
J: TRBJ1-5
D: .
DNA: TGTGCCAGCAGTGACGGGCCCAATCAGCCCCAGCATTTT
CDR3: CASSDGPNQPQHF

V: TRBV30
size: .
J: TRBJ2-3
D: TRBD2
DNA: TGTGCCTGGAGTGAGCAGCGGGGTGTCTTCTCTGATACGCAGTATTTT
CDR3: CAWSEQRGVFSDTQYF

V: TRBV19
size: .
J: TRBJ1-2
D: TRBD1
DNA: TGTGCCAGTAGACCCGGGGCGGGACAGGGAGTAGGTGGCTACACCTTC
CDR3: CASRPGAGQGVGGYTF

V: TRBV5-1
size: .
J: TRBJ2-5
D: TRBD2
DNA: TGCGCCAGCAGATCCAGCGGGGTGCAAGAGACCCAGTACTTC
CDR3: CASRSSGVQETQYF

V: TRBV5-1
size: .
J: TRBJ2-2
D: TRBD2
DNA: TGCGCCAGCAGCACGGGACTAGCGGCGGCCGGGGAGCTGTTTTTT
CDR3: CASSTGLAAAGELFF

V: TRBV27
size: few
J: TRBJ1-1
D: .
DNA: TGTGCCAGCAGTTTTTCGGTTTTGAGCACTGAAGCTTTCTTT
CDR3: CASSFSVLSTEAFF

V: TRBV27
size: .
J: TRBJ2-7
D: TRBD1
DNA: TGTGCCAGCAGCCGGCCGGGACAGGGATCGGGCGGAGTATACGAGCAGTACTTC
CDR3: CASSRPGQGSGGVYEQYF

V: TRBV11-2
size: .
J: TRBJ2-7
D: TRBD2
DNA: TGTGCCAGCAGCTCAGGGACTAGCGGGAGGTACGAGCAGTACTTC
CDR3: CASSSGTSGRYEQYF

V: TRBV7-9
size: once
J: TRBJ1-1
D: TRBD1
DNA: TGTGCAGCCTGGGGACAGGGCACGTCCACTGAAGCTTTCTTT
CDR3: CAAWGQGTSTEAFF

V: TRBV7-9
size: .
J: TRBJ2-3
D: .
DNA: TGTGCCAGCAGCTCGAGTGGAGATACGCAGTATTTT
CDR3: CASSSSGDTQYF

V: TRBV6-5
size: .
J: TRBJ2-7
D: .
DNA: TGTGCCAGCAGTTACTATCCGGGGCCTGGGGGGGAGCAGTACTTC
CDR3: CASSYYPGPGGEQYF

V: TRBV4-1
size: .
J: TRBJ2-5
D: .
DNA: TGCGCCAGCAGCCAAGGGTTAGCGGAAGAGACCCAGTACTTC
CDR3: CASSQGLAEETQYF

V: TRBV24-1
size: .
J: TRBJ1-2
D: .
DNA: TGTGCCACCAGTGATTCTCGGAGAAACTATGGCTACACCTTC
CDR3: CATSDSRRNYGYTF

V: TRBV28
size: .
J: TRBJ2-7
D: TRBD1
DNA: TGTGCCAGCAGTGGGAGACAGGGTTCCTACGAGCAGTACTTC
CDR3: CASSGRQGSYEQYF

V: TRBV30
size: .
J: TRBJ2-5
D: .
DNA: TGTGCCTGGAGTGTTGCCTTTGCGGGACAGTCAACCCAGTACTTC
CDR3: CAWSVAFAGQSTQYF

V: TRBV15
size: .
J: TRBJ1-1
D: .
DNA: TGTGCCACCAGCAGGGGGGGGAGTTGGACTGAAGCTTTCTTT
CDR3: CATSRGGSWTEAFF

V: TRBV30
size: .
J: TRBJ1-4
D: .
DNA: TGTGCCTGGAGTGCGGCCATGGGGGCTCGGGAAAAACTGTTTTTT
CDR3: CAWSAAMGAREKLFF

V: TRBV6-1
size: .
J: TRBJ1-6
D: .
DNA: TGTGCCAGCACTGAAACCGCCTCAGGTTCCTATAATTCACCCCTCCACTTT
CDR3: CASTETASGSYNSPLHF

V: TRBV5-1
size: .
J: TRBJ1-1
D: .
DNA: TGCGCCAGCAGCCATACGTTAACGTCGGACACTGAAGCTTTCTTT
CDR3: CASSHTLTSDTEAFF

V: TRBV11-2
size: .
J: TRBJ1-4
D: .
DNA: TGTGCCAGCAGCCCCTCGTCGACAGAGGTTGTAAAACTGTTTTTT
CDR3: CASSPSSTEVVKLFF

V: TRBV19
size: once
J: TRBJ2-1
D: TRBD2
DNA: TGTGCCAGTAGTATAGGGACAGTGGGGCGGGAGGTGCGTGCTACCTACAATGAGCAGTTCTTC
CDR3: CASSIGTVGREVRATYNEQFF

V: TRBV4-1
size: .
J: TRBJ1-6
D: .
DNA: TGCGCCAGCAGCCAAGAAGACAGGCTTTCACCCCTCCACTTT
CDR3: CASSQEDRLSPLHF

V: TRBV5-6
size: .
J: TRBJ1-2
D: .
DNA: TGTGCCAGCAGCTCGACTTACAGGGACCCGTACGGCTACACCTTC
CDR3: CASSSTYRDPYGYTF

V: TRBV28
size: .
J: TRBJ2-7
D: .
DNA: TGTGCCAGCAGTTTAAGGGGTGCCTACGAGCAGTACTTC
CDR3: CASSLRGAYEQYF